These 24 T cell receptor beta chains were all obtained from the same sample, sequenced in a study of molecular identifiers for immune sequencing clone quantification. TCRdb reprocessed the PCR reads with MiXCR, giving one entry per CDR3 protein. Of about 510,000 distinct CDR3 sequences detected, 20% to 25% appear once; the ten largest clones hold about 0.8%. The sample comprised naive CD8+ T cells from blood, with Jurkat cell RNA spiked in. Subset: FACS-sorted CD8+CD4-CCR7+CD45RA+ naive T cells. The receptor set was obtained from a human donor in good health. Some libraries in this study had Jurkat cell RNA spiked in.

V and J are TRBV7-3 and TRBJ2-5; 7 positions agree with TRBD1. V lost 2 bases and J lost 1; bases outside the gene matches: 16. In germline, CDR1 is SGHTA, CDR2 FQGTGA. The CDR3 has 19 residues. The CDR3 region is CASSLEAGGPEASQETQYF. The CDR3 DNA reads as TGTGCCAGCAGCTTAGAGGCAGGGGGACCGGAGGCCTCCCAAGAGACCCAGTACTTC.

The chain joins TRBV25-1 to TRBJ2-1; 7 bases are shared with TRBD1. Unmatched junction bases numbered 5, after V lost 1 base and J lost 8 bases. Germline CDR1 and CDR2: MGHDK and SYGVNS. The CDR3 consists of 14 residues. CDR3 DNA: TGTGCCAGCAGTGAATGGGAAGGGGGCGATGAGCAGTTCTTC. Amino acid sequence: CASSEWEGGDEQFF.

This clonotype was seen a handful of times. V usage is TRBV28 and J usage is TRBJ1-3; D not certain. The CDR3 contains 16 residues. CDR1 is MDHEN, CDR2 SYDVKM, per germline. V lost 1 base and J lost 0, with 10 bases in between. DNA of the CDR3: TGTGCCAGCAGTTTATCGGGCAGGTACTCTGGAAACACCATATATTTT. This sequence encodes CASSLSGRYSGNTIYF.

Ten or more counts support this clonotype. The chain links TRBV6-5 to TRBJ2-2; possible D gene TRBD1, 5 bases. CDR1 and CDR2 (germline): MNHEY, SVGAGI. The germline V and J ends were trimmed by 5 bases and 0 bases, with 10 bases remaining between them. This CDR3 is 15 amino acids long. In DNA, the CDR3 is TGTGCCAGCAGTGGACACCGAGCGAACACCGGGGAGCTGTTTTTT. Residues: CASSGHRANTGELFF.

The CDR3 region has the DNA TGTGCCAGCAGCCCAGCGGGCTACACAGATACGCAGTATTTT. This gives the protein CASSPAGYTDTQYF. The chain uses TRBV7-8 and TRBJ2-3; possible D gene TRBD2, 6 bases. This CDR3 spans 14 amino acids. V was pared by 5 bases and J by 2 bases, with 11 bases between. CDR1 and CDR2 from the germline V gene are SGHVS and FQNEAQ.

This clonotype was detected ten times or more. The chain couples TRBV27 to TRBJ2-7, with D possibly TRBD1 on 7 matching bases. The germline V and J ends were trimmed by 6 bases and 0 bases, with 12 bases remaining between them. The CDR3 length is 14 residues. Germline values: CDR1 MNHEY, CDR2 SMNVEV (reference sequence). In DNA form, the CDR3 reads TGTGCCAGCAGGCAGGGGGGTAGCTCCTACGAGCAGTACTTC. It encodes CASRQGGSSYEQYF.

Note on this clonotype: The junction shows a germline mismatch at one end, possibly a read error. The rearrangement joins TRBV27 to TRBJ2-7; the D gene is possibly TRBD1 (6 bases). Germline V CDR1 and CDR2: MNHEY, SMNVEV (reference sequence). CDR3 size: 15 residues. Here the CDR3 reads CASSLGGPGAYEQYF. CDR3 bases: TGCGCCAGCAGTTTAGGGGGACCTGGCGCCTACGAGCAGTACTTC.

Many counts were recorded for this clonotype. The rearrangement joins TRBV2 to TRBJ2-7, with 10 bases fitting TRBD2. The CDR3 loop spans 16 amino acids. V lost 1 base to trimming and J lost 1 base; unmatched junction nucleotides: 4. CDR1 and CDR2 (germline): SNHLY, FYNNEI. CDR3 sequence: CASSEGASGGSYEQYF. The CDR3 bases are TGTGCCAGCAGTGAAGGTGCTAGCGGGGGATCCTACGAGCAGTACTTC.

This clonotype showed up just once. The CDR3 region has the DNA TGTGCCAGCAGTTTCCTGACTAGCGGGGCCAAAAACATTCAGTACTTC. Translation: CASSFLTSGAKNIQYF. The J gene is TRBJ2-4, the V gene TRBV28; the match to TRBD2 covers 10 bases. The CDR3 sequence is 16 residues long. CDR1 and CDR2 from the germline V gene are MDHEN and SYDVKM. V shed 3 bases, J shed 1 base, and the junction held 3 bases outside the gene matches.

This clonotype was counted a few times. V gene TRBV7-9 combines with J gene TRBJ1-1; TRBD1 matches at 8 bases. The CDR3 has 17 residues. Germline values: CDR1 SEHNR, CDR2 FQNEAQ (reference sequence). After removal of 5 bases from V and 4 bases from J, the junction contained 15 bases not matched to a gene. The CDR3 bases are TGTGCCAGCAGCCCCAGGACAGGGTCCGGTAAAAGCACTGAAGCTTTCTTT. This translates into CASSPRTGSGKSTEAFF.

This clonotype has at least ten counts. The chain joins TRBV10-3 to TRBJ2-7; D gene ambiguous. Germline lookup yields CDR1 ENHRY and CDR2 SYGVKD. CDR3 length equals 11 residues. V gave up 5 bases and J gave up 6 bases, with 8 bases separating them. The CDR3 bases are TGTGCCATCAGTTCCTCTTTCGAGCAGTACTTC. Amino acids: CAISSSFEQYF.

This clonotype was recorded a few times. V gene TRBV6-1 combines with J gene TRBJ2-2; 8 nucleotides align to TRBD2. Germline CDR1 MNHNS, CDR2 SASEGT. CDR3 length: 15 residues. The V and J ends lost 8 bases and 1 base, in that order; junction bases with no gene match: 6. The CDR3 nucleotides are TGTGCCAGCCCCGGGGGGGATCTGAACACCGGGGAGCTGTTTTTT. Protein product: CASPGGDLNTGELFF.

The chain links TRBV30 to TRBJ1-5; D is undetermined. The V end was cut by 4 bases, the J end by 1 base, with 11 bases between. CDR1 is GTSNPN and CDR2 is SVGIG in the germline V gene (reference sequence). The CDR3 is made up of 14 amino acids. The CDR3 coding sequence is TGTGCCTGGATTATAGTGGGAAGCAATCAGCCCCAGCATTTT. Translating gives CAWIIVGSNQPQHF.

This clonotype was counted ten times or more. The chain carries TRBV20-1 and TRBJ2-7; D is unresolved. The CDR3 is 15 residues long. V was shortened by 3 bases and J by 3 bases, with 18 bases between the two germline ends. Germline CDR1 and CDR2: DFQATT and SNEGSKA (reference sequence). CDR3 amino acids: CSASPQEAGIYEQYF. The CDR3 DNA sequence: TGCAGTGCTAGTCCGCAAGAGGCAGGAATCTACGAGCAGTACTTC.

The rearrangement links TRBV4-3 to TRBJ2-7, with unresolved D. Trimming left V 2 bases short and J 5 bases short, with 16 bases between. The V gene's germline CDR1 is LGHNA and CDR2 YSLEER. The CDR3 consists of 15 residues. CDR3 sequence (DNA): TGCGCCAGCAGCCAAAAGATAACCTTAAGTAACGAGCAGTACTTC. It specifies CASSQKITLSNEQYF.

This clonotype showed up just a few times. This sequence joins TRBV15 and TRBJ2-5; 7 bases fit TRBD2. CDR3 size: 16 residues. CDR1 is LNHNV, CDR2 YYDKDF, per germline (reference sequence). After removal of 1 base from V and 5 bases from J, the junction contained 10 bases not matched to a gene. CDR3 nucleotide sequence: TGTGCCACCAGCAGAGGGGAGGGTTCGGTTACGGAGACCCAGTACTTC. Its protein is CATSRGEGSVTETQYF.

The genes are TRBV5-8 and TRBJ2-4; no reliable D call. The length of the CDR3 is 17 residues. In germline, CDR1 is SGHTS, CDR2 YDEGEE. Trimming stripped 0 bases from V and 0 bases from J, with 13 bases between. CDR3 bases: TGTGCCAGCAGCTTGGGCGCAGGCAGCCTAGCCAAAAACATTCAGTACTTC. It yields the protein CASSLGAGSLAKNIQYF.

J is TRBJ2-5 and V is TRBV28, with 8 positions matching TRBD1. The CDR3 sequence is 13 residues long. Germline V gene lookup returns CDR1 MDHEN and CDR2 SYDVKM. Trimming at V came to 6 bases and at J to 5 bases, leaving 5 bases not matched to a gene. CDR3 nucleotide sequence: TGTGCCAGCAGGTCCAGGGGGCTGGAGACCCAGTACTTC. Translating it yields CASRSRGLETQYF.

CDR3 DNA: TGTGCCAGCAGTCCATACCCACCGGACAGGAGTACAGATACGCAGTATTTT. Residues: CASSPYPPDRSTDTQYF. The J gene is TRBJ2-3, the V gene TRBV27, with 7 bases fitting TRBD1. With V trimmed by 5 bases and J by 3 bases, 14 bases remained unmatched. Germline V gene sequence: CDR1 MNHEY, CDR2 SMNVEV (reference sequence). The CDR3 has 17 residues.

As concerns this clonotype: Germline is not matched at one junction end, which may reflect a read error. The chain employs TRBV5-1 and TRBJ2-7; TRBD1 aligns across 8 bases. CDR1 SGHRS and CDR2 YFSETQ come from the germline V gene. The CDR3 spans 14 residues. The CDR3 spells CASGLDRATYEQYF. The CDR3 nucleotides are TGCGCCAGCGGCTTGGACAGGGCCACCTACGAGCAGTACTTC.

Concerning this clonotype itself: A single base separates this from a much larger clone, so it may be a read error. The V and J genes are TRBV12-3 or TRBV12-4 and TRBJ1-6; TRBD1 matches at 7 bases. CDR3 length: 15 residues. The V gene end was trimmed by 11 bases and the J gene end by 5 bases; junction bases not matched to a gene: 12. The CDR3 nucleotides read TGTGCCGGCACCACCTCGACAGGGAATAATTCACCCCTCCACTTT. It translates to CAGTTSTGNNSPLHF.

The chain couples TRBV20-1 to TRBJ2-3; perhaps TRBD2 as D (5 bases). This CDR3 is built from 15 residues. Looked up from germline, CDR1 is DFQATT and CDR2 is SNEGSKA (reference sequence). Trimming took off 5 bases at V and 2 bases at J, with 17 bases between the two ends. Written as DNA, the CDR3 is TGCAGTGCTCTGAGAGGACTGGAATACACAGATACGCAGTATTTT. Encoded protein: CSALRGLEYTDTQYF.

The rearrangement joins TRBV4-2 to TRBJ2-7; D might be TRBD1 (6 bases). Germline V gives CDR1 LGHNA, CDR2 YNFKEQ. Trimming stripped 6 bases from V and 0 bases from J, with 9 bases between. This CDR3 is built from 13 residues. CDR3 DNA: TGTGCCAGCAGACAGGACAGCTCCTACGAGCAGTACTTC. Residues: CASRQDSSYEQYF.

Note on this clonotype: One end of the junction fails to match germline, which may point to a read error. The chain employs TRBV4-1 and TRBJ2-3, with D unclear. Germline CDR1 is MGHRA and CDR2 is YSYEKL. This CDR3 spans 15 amino acids. The CDR3 DNA is TGCGCCAGCAGCCCCCCCCCGGGCCACACAGATACGCTGTATTTC. Its translation: CASSPPPGHTDTLYF.